This record covers a single T cell receptor (beta chain). The antigen this receptor binds is unknown. No clone much larger than this one lies a single base away; base qualities are absent. The treatment or condition label for this specimen denotes: in vitro stimulation with specific CMV peptide epitopes to enrich CMV-specific T cells. This specimen belongs to a study of T cell repertoires in cytomegalovirus infection (dated by TCRdb to between 2017 and 2020). About the investigation overall: Recently identified HLA-C-restricted CMV epitopes, whose presentation resists viral immunomodulation, were targeted by peptide stimulations together with well-studied HLA-B-restricted epitopes. Because public TCR beta signatures pointed to carriage of CMV infection together with the matching HLA type, the HLA type of each donor mattered for the analysis. Overall results and qualifications from the work: Cumulative frequency of public TCR beta family members discriminated carriers of CMV infection plus the relevant HLA type in this cohort and an independent approximately 370-donor cohort. The ex vivo response was dominated by HLA-C-restricted CMV-specific TCR beta clonotypes, which also provided the single most frequent clonotype in two of eight donors.

For sequencing, an Illumina HiSeq 1500 was employed. Using fastp at Q25 and MiXCR, TCRdb reprocessed the public reads and kept productive beta chains. Rows with one shared CDR3 protein collapse into an entry with the most common genes and DNA. The sample table shows approximately 310,000 distinct CDR3 sequences, and roughly 25% are seen once. The ten largest clones add up to roughly 13% of the sample. Measured from the cysteine to the phenylalanine, the CDR3 is 14 residues long. Of all the DNA, just the CDR3 is kept, 42 bases in frame from base 1. The germline V gene supplies CDR1 SGHRS and CDR2 YFSETQ. Ends trimmed: V by 2 bases, J by 3 bases; bases unmatched to a gene: 4.

Recombination connected TRBV5-1 to TRBJ2-5; a stretch of 7 junction bases matches TRBD1. Specimen: cultured PBMCs, collected from culture after CMV antigen stimulation. This sequence was found in a human donor in good health (CMV status not recorded). Some clones in this sample may be carry-over from other donors' samples. CDR3 loop: CASSFRDSKETQYF. The nucleotides read TGCGCCAGCAGCTTCCGGGACAGTAAAGAGACCCAGTACTTC.